This T cell receptor beta chain was sequenced for a study of blood T cell repertoires in COVID-19 (dated by TCRdb to 2020 to 2022). Study-level background: Collaborator samples came from the United States, Italy and Spain and covered acute and convalescent phases of COVID-19. Where available, HLA class I and class II types were taken from metadata supplied by the sample provider and were not determined by assay-based typing. The samples were drawn from two sources: the first 160 participants of the ongoing ImmuneRACE study, and 1,254 subjects contributed by 6 global collaborators. The prospective study material was composed of cDNA or gDNA derived from T cells, B-cell-depleted T cells, or PBMCs. The sample metadata nearly always contained a de-identified subject ID, COVID-19 status, age in years and sex. The repertoires were made available in a free public database intended to serve as a resource for research on the immune response to SARS-CoV-2. Subjects who had been exposed to COVID-19, were actively infected with it, or had recovered from it provided the deeply sampled blood TCRbeta repertoires that made up the dataset. What the study reported, not specific to this receptor: Clinical and demographic metadata were provided uncurated, with the amount varying by source and participant.

The CDR1 and CDR2 encoded by the germline V gene are SGHDT and YYEEEE. V is pared back by 2 bases and J by 4 bases, with 12 bases lying between the germline termini. There are 14 amino acids in the CDR3, from cysteine to phenylalanine inclusive. Left in the record is the CDR3 DNA by itself, 42 bases read in frame from the first base. Each collaborating institution followed its own protocols to collect whole blood in K2EDTA tubes. For TCRbeta analysis, collaborator samples were shipped as frozen whole blood, as isolated PBMCs, or as DNA extracted from either sample type. TCRbeta CDR3 regions were amplified from genomic DNA by means of the immunoSEQ Assay, a bias-controlled multiplex PCR. In the original analysis: The number of nucleated cells in each sample was estimated from the amplification of reference gene primers within the assay. To quantify the absolute abundance of each unique TCRbeta CDR3 rearrangement, sequence reads were collapsed and filtered. Productive Simpson clonality was computed per sample as the square root of Simpson's diversity index over productive rearrangements. As stored in TCRdb, this immuneACCESS dataset retains in-frame rearrangements with V and J assigned. A fraction of the clones does not appear; measured against another copy, unresolved V genes explain less than half of the discrepancy, and the remainder lacks a known reason. V, J and clone size reflect that table, while D and trimming were determined from the DNA. The sample table records about 44,000 clones; approximately 70% of these occur just once. The ten biggest clones cover around 60% of the sample.

This clone is a singleton in its sample. Its antigen is still unknown. The record has no base qualities; no much larger clone is one base away. This chain joins TRBV5-6 to TRBJ1-2, with no reliable assignment of the D segment. This TCR derives from a man older than 75 with acute or convalescent COVID-19. Sample: peripheral blood. The CDR3 here reads CASSLVGDFYGYTF. The nucleotide sequence is given as TGTGCCAGCAGCTTAGTAGGAGATTTCTATGGCTACACCTTC. Joined to the reference TRBV5-6 and TRBJ1-2 proteins, this CDR3 gives the full variable domain: DAGVTQSPTHLIKTRGQQVTLRCSPKSGHDTVSWYQQALGQGPQFIFQYYEEEERQRGNFPDRFSGHQFPNYSSELNVNALLLGDSALYLCASSLVGDFYGYTFGSGTRLTVV.